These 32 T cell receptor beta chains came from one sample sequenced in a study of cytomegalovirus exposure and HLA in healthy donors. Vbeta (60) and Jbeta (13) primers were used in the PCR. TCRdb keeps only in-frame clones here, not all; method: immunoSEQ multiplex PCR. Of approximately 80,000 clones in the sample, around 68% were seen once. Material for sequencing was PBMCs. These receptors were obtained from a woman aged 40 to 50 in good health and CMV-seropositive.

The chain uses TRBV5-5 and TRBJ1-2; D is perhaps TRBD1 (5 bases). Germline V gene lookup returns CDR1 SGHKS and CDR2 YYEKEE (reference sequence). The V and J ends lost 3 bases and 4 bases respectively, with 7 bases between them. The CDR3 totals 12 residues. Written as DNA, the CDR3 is TGTGCCAGCAGCTACCAGGGCTATGGCTACACCTTC. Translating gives CASSYQGYGYTF.

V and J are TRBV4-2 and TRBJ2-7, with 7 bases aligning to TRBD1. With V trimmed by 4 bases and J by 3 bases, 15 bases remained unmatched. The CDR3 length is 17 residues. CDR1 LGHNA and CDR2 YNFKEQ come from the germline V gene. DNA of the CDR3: TGTGCCAGCAGCCCAGCTTTAGCCGGGACAGCGATCTACGAGCAGTACTTC. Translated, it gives CASSPALAGTAIYEQYF.

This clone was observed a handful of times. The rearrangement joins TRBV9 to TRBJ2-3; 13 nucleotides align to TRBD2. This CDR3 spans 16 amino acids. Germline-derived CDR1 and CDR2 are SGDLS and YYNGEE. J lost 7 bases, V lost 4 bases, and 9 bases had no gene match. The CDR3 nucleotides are TGTGCCAGCAGCCAGGGACTAGCGGGAATGGGAAATACGCAGTATTTT. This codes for CASSQGLAGMGNTQYF.

The CDR3 sequence: CASSPGTHRVGKLFF. The CDR3 DNA is TGTGCCAGCTCACCGGGGACACACCGAGTTGGAAAACTGTTTTTT. V is TRBV18 and J is TRBJ1-4; a weak D match, TRBD1 (6 bases). Trimming removed 3 bases from V and 10 bases from J, with 18 bases in between. This CDR3 has 15 amino acids. Germline V gene lookup returns CDR1 KGHSH and CDR2 LQKENI.

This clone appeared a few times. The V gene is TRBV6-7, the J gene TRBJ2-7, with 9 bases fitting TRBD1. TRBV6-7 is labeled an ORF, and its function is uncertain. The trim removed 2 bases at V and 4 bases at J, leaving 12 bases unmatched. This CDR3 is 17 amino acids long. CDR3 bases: TGTGCCAGCAGTTACCCCCCACCCCGGGACAGGGATTACGAGCAGTACTTC. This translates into CASSYPPPRDRDYEQYF.

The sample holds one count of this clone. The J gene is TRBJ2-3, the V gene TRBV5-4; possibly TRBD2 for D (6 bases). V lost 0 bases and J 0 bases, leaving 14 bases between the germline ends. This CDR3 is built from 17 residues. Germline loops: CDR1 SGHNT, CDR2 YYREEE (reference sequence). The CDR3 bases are TGTGCCAGCAGCTTGGCTCTTAGCGGAGTTAGCACAGATACGCAGTATTTT. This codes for CASSLALSGVSTDTQYF.

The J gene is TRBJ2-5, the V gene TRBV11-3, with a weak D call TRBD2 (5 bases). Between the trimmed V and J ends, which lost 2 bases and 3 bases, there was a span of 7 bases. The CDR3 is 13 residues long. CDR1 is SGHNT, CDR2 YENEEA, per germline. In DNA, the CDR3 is TGTGCCAGCAGCTTACGAGCGGAAGAGACCCAGTACTTC. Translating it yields CASSLRAEETQYF.

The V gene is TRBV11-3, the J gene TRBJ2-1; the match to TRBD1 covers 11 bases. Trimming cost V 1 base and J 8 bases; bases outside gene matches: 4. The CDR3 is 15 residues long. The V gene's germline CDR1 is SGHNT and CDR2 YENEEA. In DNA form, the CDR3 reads TGTGCCAGCAGCTTAGGGACAGGGGGCGGCTATGAGCAGTTCTTC. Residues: CASSLGTGGGYEQFF.

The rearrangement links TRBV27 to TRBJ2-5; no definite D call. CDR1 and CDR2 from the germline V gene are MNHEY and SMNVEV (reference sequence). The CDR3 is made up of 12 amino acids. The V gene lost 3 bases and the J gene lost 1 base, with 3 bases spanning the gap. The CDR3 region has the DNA TGTGCCAGCAGTTTGCGCCAAGAGACCCAGTACTTC. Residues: CASSLRQETQYF.

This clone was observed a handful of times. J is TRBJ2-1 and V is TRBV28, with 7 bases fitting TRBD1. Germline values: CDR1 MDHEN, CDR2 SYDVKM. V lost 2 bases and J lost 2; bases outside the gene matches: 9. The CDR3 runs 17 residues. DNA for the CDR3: TGTGCCAGCAGTTTAATCCGGGACAGTAGAACCTACAATGAGCAGTTCTTC. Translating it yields CASSLIRDSRTYNEQFF.

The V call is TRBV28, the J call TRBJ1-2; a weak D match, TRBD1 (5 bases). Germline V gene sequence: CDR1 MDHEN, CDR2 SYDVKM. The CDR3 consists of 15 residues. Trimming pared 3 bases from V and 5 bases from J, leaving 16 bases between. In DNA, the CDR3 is TGTGCCAGCAGTTTGGGGGGACGGACTTTTTATGGCTACACCTTC. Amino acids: CASSLGGRTFYGYTF.

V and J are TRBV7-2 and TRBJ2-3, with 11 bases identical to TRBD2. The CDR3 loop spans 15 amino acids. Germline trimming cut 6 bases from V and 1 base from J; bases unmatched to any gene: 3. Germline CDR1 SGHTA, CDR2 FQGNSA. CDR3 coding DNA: TGTGCCAGCAGTCGACTAGCGGGACGCACAGATACGCAGTATTTT. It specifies CASSRLAGRTDTQYF.

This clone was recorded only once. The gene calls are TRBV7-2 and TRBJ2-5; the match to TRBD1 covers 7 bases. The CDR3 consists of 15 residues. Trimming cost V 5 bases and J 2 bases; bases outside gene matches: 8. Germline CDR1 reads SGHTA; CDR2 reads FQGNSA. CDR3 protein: CASSPNQGVQETQYF. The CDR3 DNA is TGTGCCAGCAGCCCGAACCAGGGGGTACAAGAGACCCAGTACTTC.

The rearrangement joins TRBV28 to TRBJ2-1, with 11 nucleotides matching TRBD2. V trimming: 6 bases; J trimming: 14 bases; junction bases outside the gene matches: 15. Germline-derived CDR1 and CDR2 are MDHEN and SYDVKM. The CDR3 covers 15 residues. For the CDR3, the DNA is TGTGCCAGCAGCACACTAGCGGGAGCTAAGTTTGGCGAGTTCTTC. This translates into CASSTLAGAKFGEFF.

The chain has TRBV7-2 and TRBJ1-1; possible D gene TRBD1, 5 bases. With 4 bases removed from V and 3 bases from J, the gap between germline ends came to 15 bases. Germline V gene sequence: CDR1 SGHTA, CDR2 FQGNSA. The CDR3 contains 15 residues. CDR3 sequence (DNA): TGTGCCAGCAGCTCCTCACAGGTATTTTACACTGAAGCTTTCTTT. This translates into CASSSSQVFYTEAFF.

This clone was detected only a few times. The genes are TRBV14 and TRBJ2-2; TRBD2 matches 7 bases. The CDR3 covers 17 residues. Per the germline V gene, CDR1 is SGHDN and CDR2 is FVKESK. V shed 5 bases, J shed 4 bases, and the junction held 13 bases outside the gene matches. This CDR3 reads CASSFGLVGLGTGELFF. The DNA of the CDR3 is TGTGCCAGCAGCTTCGGACTAGTCGGATTGGGCACCGGGGAGCTGTTTTTT. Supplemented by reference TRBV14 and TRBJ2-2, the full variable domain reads EAGVTQFPSHSVIEKGQTVTLRCDPISGHDNLYWYRRVMGKEIKFLLHFVKESKQDESGMPNNRFLAERTGGTYSTLKVQPAELEDSGVYFCASSFGLVGLGTGELFFGEGSRLTVL.

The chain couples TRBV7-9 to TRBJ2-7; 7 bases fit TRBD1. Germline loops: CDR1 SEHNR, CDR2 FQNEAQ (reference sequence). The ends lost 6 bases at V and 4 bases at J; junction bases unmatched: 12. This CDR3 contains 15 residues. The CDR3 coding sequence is TGTGCCAGCAGTCCGGGACAGCCGGCAGGATACGAGCAGTACTTC. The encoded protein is CASSPGQPAGYEQYF.

CDR3 nucleotides: TGCGCCAGCAGTGAACAGCGGGAGTGGGATGAGCAGTTCTTC. Protein sequence: CASSEQREWDEQFF. The V and J genes are TRBV10-1 and TRBJ2-1; 8 bases map to TRBD2. Germline V gene data show CDR1 as WNHNN and CDR2 as SYGVQD (reference sequence). The CDR3 runs to 14 residues. After removal of 3 bases from V and 8 bases from J, the junction contained 6 bases not matched to a gene.

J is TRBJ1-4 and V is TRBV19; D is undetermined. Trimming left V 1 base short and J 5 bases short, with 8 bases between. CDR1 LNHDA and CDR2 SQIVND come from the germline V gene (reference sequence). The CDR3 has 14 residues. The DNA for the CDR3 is TGTGCCAGTAGTATAGCATCGAGCAATGAAAAACTGTTTTTT. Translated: CASSIASSNEKLFF.

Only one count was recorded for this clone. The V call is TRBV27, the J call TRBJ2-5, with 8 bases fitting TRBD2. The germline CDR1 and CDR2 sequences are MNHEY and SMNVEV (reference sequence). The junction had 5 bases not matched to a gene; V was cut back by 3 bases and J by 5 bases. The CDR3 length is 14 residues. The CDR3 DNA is TGTGCCAGCAGTTTGTCGAGACTAGCGGAGACCCAGTACTTC. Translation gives CASSLSRLAETQYF.

The CDR3 reads CASSLRAALNTEAFF. The CDR3, as DNA: TGTGCCAGCAGCCTCAGGGCCGCCTTGAACACTGAAGCTTTCTTT. The chain employs TRBV5-6 and TRBJ1-1; a possible D gene is TRBD1 (5 bases). With 4 bases removed from V and 0 bases from J, the gap between germline ends came to 13 bases. The germline gives CDR1 SGHDT, CDR2 YYEEEE. The CDR3 spans 15 residues.

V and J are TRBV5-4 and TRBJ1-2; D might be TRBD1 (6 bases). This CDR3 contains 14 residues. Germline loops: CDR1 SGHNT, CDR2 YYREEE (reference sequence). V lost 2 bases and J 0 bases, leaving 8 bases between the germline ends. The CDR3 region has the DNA TGTGCCAGCAGCTTCACAGGGACTAACTATGGCTACACCTTC. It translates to CASSFTGTNYGYTF. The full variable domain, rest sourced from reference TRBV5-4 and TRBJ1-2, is ETGVTQSPTHLIKTRGQQVTLRCSSQSGHNTVSWYQQALGQGPQFIFQYYREEENGRGNFPPRFSGLQFPNYSSELNVNALELDDSALYLCASSFTGTNYGYTFGSGTRLTVV.

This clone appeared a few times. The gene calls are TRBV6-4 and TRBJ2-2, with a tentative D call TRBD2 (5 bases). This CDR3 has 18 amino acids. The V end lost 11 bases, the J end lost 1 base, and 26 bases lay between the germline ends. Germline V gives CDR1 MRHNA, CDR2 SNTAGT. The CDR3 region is CAPSSGFLPIGNTGELFF. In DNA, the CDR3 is TGTGCCCCAAGCAGCGGTTTCCTCCCAATCGGGAACACCGGGGAGCTGTTTTTT.

The CDR3 spells CASSYRGTEAFF. The CDR3 bases are TGTGCCAGCAGTTACAGGGGAACTGAAGCTTTCTTT. The chain links TRBV28 to TRBJ1-1; 7 bases map to TRBD1. The J segment lost 5 bases and the V segment lost 4 bases, leaving 1 base of the junction unmatched. Germline V gives CDR1 MDHEN, CDR2 SYDVKM. The CDR3 runs to 12 residues.

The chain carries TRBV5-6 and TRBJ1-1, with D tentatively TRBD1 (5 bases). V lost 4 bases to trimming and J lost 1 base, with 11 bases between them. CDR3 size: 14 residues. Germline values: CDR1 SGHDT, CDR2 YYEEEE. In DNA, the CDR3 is TGTGCCAGCAGCCTGGGACTAGGGAACACTGAAGCTTTCTTT. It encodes CASSLGLGNTEAFF.

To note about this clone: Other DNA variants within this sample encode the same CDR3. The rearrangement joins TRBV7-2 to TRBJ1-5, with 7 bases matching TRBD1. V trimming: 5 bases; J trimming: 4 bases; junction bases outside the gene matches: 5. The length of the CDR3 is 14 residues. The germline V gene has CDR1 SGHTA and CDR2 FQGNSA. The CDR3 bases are TGTGCCAGCAGCGCCCGACAGGGTAATCAGCCCCAGCATTTT. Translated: CASSARQGNQPQHF.

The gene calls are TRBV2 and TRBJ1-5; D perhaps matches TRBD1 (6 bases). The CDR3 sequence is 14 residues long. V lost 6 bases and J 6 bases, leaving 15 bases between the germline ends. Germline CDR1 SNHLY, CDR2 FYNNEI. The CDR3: CASSPTGGSQPQHF. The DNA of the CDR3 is TGTGCCAGCAGCCCGACAGGAGGAAGTCAGCCCCAGCATTTT.

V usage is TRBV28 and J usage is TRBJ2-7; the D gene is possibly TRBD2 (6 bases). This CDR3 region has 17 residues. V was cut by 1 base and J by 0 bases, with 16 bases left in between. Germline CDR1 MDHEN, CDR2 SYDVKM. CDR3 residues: CASSLYPRGRSSYEQYF. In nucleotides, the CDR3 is TGTGCCAGCAGTTTATACCCTCGTGGGAGGAGCTCCTACGAGCAGTACTTC.

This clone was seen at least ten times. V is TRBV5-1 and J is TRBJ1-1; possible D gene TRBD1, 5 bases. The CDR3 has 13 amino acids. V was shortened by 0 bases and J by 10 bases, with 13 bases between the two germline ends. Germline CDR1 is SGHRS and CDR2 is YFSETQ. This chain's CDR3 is CASSLEYGDSAFF. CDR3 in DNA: TGCGCCAGCAGCTTGGAATACGGGGACTCAGCTTTCTTT.

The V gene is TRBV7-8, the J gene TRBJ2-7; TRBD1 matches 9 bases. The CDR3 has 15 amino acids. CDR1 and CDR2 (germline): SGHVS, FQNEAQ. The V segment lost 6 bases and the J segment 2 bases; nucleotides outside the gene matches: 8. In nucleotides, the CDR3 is TGTGCCAGCAGACCATCGGGACAGGGCCCCTACGAGCAGTACTTC. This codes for CASRPSGQGPYEQYF.

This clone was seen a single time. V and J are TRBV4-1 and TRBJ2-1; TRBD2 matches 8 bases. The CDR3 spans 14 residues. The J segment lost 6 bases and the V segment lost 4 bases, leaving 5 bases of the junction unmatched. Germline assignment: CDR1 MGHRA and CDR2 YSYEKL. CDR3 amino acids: CASSLREGGNEQFF. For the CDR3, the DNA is TGCGCCAGCAGCCTACGGGAGGGGGGCAATGAGCAGTTCTTC.

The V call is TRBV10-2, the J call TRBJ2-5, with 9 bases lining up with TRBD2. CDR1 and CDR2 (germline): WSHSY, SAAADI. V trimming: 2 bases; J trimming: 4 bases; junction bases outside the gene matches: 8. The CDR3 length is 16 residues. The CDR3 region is CASSETSGRKGETQYF. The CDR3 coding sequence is TGCGCCAGCAGTGAGACCAGCGGGAGGAAAGGAGAGACCCAGTACTTC.